The T cell receptor beta chain under discussion was sequenced for a study of T cell changes during pregnancy in multiple sclerosis. The CDR3 has 13 amino acids. The germline V gene encodes CDR1 MNHEY and CDR2 SMNVEV (reference sequence). The V gene lost 10 bases and the J gene lost 2 bases, with 14 bases spanning the gap. This clone was observed a single time. Profiled with immunoSEQ multiplex PCR; TCRdb holds only in-frame clones, not every one. Of some 47,000 clones in the sample, more than 75% were seen once. Source: CD8+ T cells from peripheral blood mononuclear cells, taken after pregnancy. This clonotype originated in a female donor in good health, enrolled as a control in a pregnancy study. The rearrangement joins TRBV27 to TRBJ1-1, with D unclear. The CDR3 region is CATRLNLNTEAFF. CDR3 nucleotide sequence: TGTGCCACCCGACTCAACCTAAACACTGAAGCTTTCTTT.